This passage covers 30 T cell receptor beta chains from one sample sequenced in a study of shared clonotypes between healthy human individuals. Generated by immunoSEQ multiplex PCR, the TCRdb table keeps only in-frame clones and is missing some. The sample yields about 690,000 clones, about nine tenths seen once. Sequencing used memory CD8+ T cells from PBMCs. Subset denoted: CD45RO+ cells pooled with CCR7-negative TemRA cells. Receptor source: a man younger than 35 in good health. Some clones in this sample may be carry-over from other donors' samples.

CDR3 sequence (DNA): TGTGCCAGCAGCCCCGAGGGGGGAAATCAGCCCCAGCATTTT. It codes for CASSPEGGNQPQHF. The V call is TRBV5-5, the J call TRBJ1-5; D perhaps matches TRBD1 (6 bases). This CDR3 region has 14 residues. V gave up 4 bases and J gave up 4 bases, with 12 bases separating them. CDR1 and CDR2 from the germline V gene are SGHKS and YYEKEE (reference sequence).

The chain combines TRBV7-8 with TRBJ2-7, with unresolved D. The ends were cut back, 4 bases at V and 2 bases at J, with 6 bases in the middle. This CDR3 comprises 12 residues. The V gene's germline CDR1 is SGHVS and CDR2 FQNEAQ. The DNA of the CDR3 is TGTGCCAGCAGCTCCCAGCCCTACGAGCAGTACTTC. Its translation is CASSSQPYEQYF.

The J gene is TRBJ2-5, the V gene TRBV29-1; D perhaps matches TRBD2 (6 bases). The end of the DNA fits TRBJ2-7 better, so the J call may be wrong. Germline V CDR1 and CDR2: SQVTM, ANQGSEA. This CDR3 region has 14 residues. The CDR3 coding sequence is TGCAGCGTTGGTAATAGCGGAGGCCTTTACGAGCAGTACTTC. Its translation: CSVGNSGGLYEQYF.

The gene calls are TRBV7-9 and TRBJ2-2, with D tentatively TRBD1 or TRBD2 (5 bases each). CDR1 SEHNR and CDR2 FQNEAQ come from the germline V gene (reference sequence). This CDR3 contains 14 residues. V was pared by 8 bases and J by 5 bases, with 15 bases between. In DNA form, the CDR3 reads TGTGCCAGCCGCTCCCGGGACGGGACCGGGGAGCTGTTTTTT. It codes for CASRSRDGTGELFF. Together with reference TRBV7-9 and TRBJ2-2, the CDR3 gives the full variable domain: DTGVSQNPRHKITKRGQNVTFRCDPISEHNRLYWYRQTLGQGPEFLTYFQNEAQLEKSRLLSDRFSAERPKGSFSTLEIQRTEQGDSAMYLCASRSRDGTGELFFGEGSRLTVL.

The V call is TRBV15, the J call TRBJ2-7; 7 nucleotides align to TRBD1. Trimming cost V 4 bases and J 1 base; bases outside gene matches: 7. CDR1 is LNHNV and CDR2 is YYDKDF in the germline V gene (reference sequence). This CDR3 is built from 15 residues. The CDR3 sequence: CATSISTGTSYEQYF. CDR3 sequence (DNA): TGTGCCACCAGCATATCGACAGGGACGTCCTACGAGCAGTACTTC.

V is TRBV15 and J is TRBJ1-2; possible D gene TRBD1, 5 bases. This CDR3 contains 15 residues. The germline CDR1 and CDR2 sequences are LNHNV and YYDKDF (reference sequence). V was cut by 7 bases and J by 1 base, with 16 bases left in between. The CDR3 loop is CATKKFDSLNYGYTF. CDR3 sequence (DNA): TGTGCCACCAAGAAATTCGACAGCCTTAACTATGGCTACACCTTC.

The chain links TRBV7-9 to TRBJ1-2; maybe TRBD1 (6 bases). The CDR3 length is 16 residues. The germline gives CDR1 SEHNR, CDR2 FQNEAQ (reference sequence). V lost 5 bases, J lost 0 bases, and 16 bases lay in between. The CDR3 here is CASSPNGGGPNYGYTF. The CDR3 DNA is TGTGCCAGCAGCCCCAACGGCGGGGGCCCTAACTATGGCTACACCTTC.

The J gene is TRBJ2-1, the V gene TRBV15, with D possibly being TRBD1 or TRBD2 (5 bases each). V was pared by 5 bases and J by 3 bases, with 17 bases between. The CDR3 totals 16 residues. CDR1 is LNHNV, CDR2 YYDKDF, per germline (reference sequence). This CDR3 reads CATSYKRGSGYNEQFF. The CDR3 nucleotides are TGTGCCACCAGCTATAAGAGGGGATCGGGCTACAATGAGCAGTTCTTC.

This clone was seen once. Here the CDR3 DNA reads TGTGCCAGCATCCACAGGGCCGGTGGTAATGAAAAACTGTTTTTT. Residues: CASIHRAGGNEKLFF. The chain is built from TRBV7-9 and TRBJ1-4; a weak D match, TRBD1 (6 bases). The CDR3 extends over 15 amino acids. Per germline, CDR1 SEHNR and CDR2 FQNEAQ (reference sequence). V dropped 7 bases and J dropped 4 bases, with 16 bases sitting between them.

The chain combines TRBV6-5 with TRBJ2-1; maybe TRBD2 (5 bases). This CDR3 is 13 amino acids long. V lost 6 bases to trimming and J lost 2 bases, with 8 bases between them. The germline V gene has CDR1 MNHEY and CDR2 SVGAGI. CDR3 amino acids: CASREDPYNEQFF. In nucleotides, the CDR3 is TGTGCCAGCAGGGAGGACCCCTACAATGAGCAGTTCTTC.

The chain employs TRBV5-6 and TRBJ1-2, with D tentatively TRBD1 (5 bases). The CDR3 has 17 amino acids. The germline V gene has CDR1 SGHDT and CDR2 YYEEEE. Deletions cut 0 bases from V and 2 bases from J, with 17 bases between. CDR3 sequence reads: CASSLDADGGVNYGYTF. The CDR3 nucleotides read TGTGCCAGCAGCTTGGACGCCGACGGGGGGGTCAACTATGGCTACACCTTC.

The rearrangement joins TRBV7-9 to TRBJ1-1; D is perhaps TRBD1 (5 bases). The ends were cut back, 5 bases at V and 6 bases at J, with 28 bases in the middle. Germline CDR1 is SEHNR and CDR2 is FQNEAQ (reference sequence). This CDR3 has 18 amino acids. In DNA, the CDR3 is TGTGCCAGCAGCATAAGAGGTGGGACCTACATGAGTAACGCTGAAGCTTTCTTT. Translating it yields CASSIRGGTYMSNAEAFF.

The V and J genes are TRBV7-6 and TRBJ2-6; D is unresolved. Trimming cost V 0 bases and J 3 bases, with 6 bases left between them. Germline CDR1 and CDR2: SGHVS and FNYEAQ. The CDR3 contains 15 residues. CDR3 region: CASSLAGIGANVLTF. DNA for the CDR3: TGTGCCAGCAGCTTAGCGGGCATTGGGGCCAACGTCCTGACTTTC. The full variable domain, rest sourced from reference TRBV7-6 and TRBJ2-6, is GAGVSQSPRYKVTKRGQDVALRCDPISGHVSLYWYRQALGQGPEFLTYFNYEAQQDKSGLPNDRFSAERPEGSISTLTIQRTEQRDSAMYRCASSLAGIGANVLTFGAGSRLTVL.

J is TRBJ1-1 and V is TRBV6-1; 7 bases map to TRBD1. CDR3 size: 14 residues. V lost 6 bases and J lost 4; bases outside the gene matches: 8. Looked up from germline, CDR1 is MNHNS and CDR2 is SASEGT. CDR3 loop: CASRTRTGLTEAFF. The CDR3 DNA sequence: TGTGCCAGCAGGACCAGGACAGGCCTCACTGAAGCTTTCTTT.

This rearrangement joins TRBV7-6 to TRBJ2-5; possible D gene TRBD2, 5 bases. V was shortened by 5 bases and J by 5 bases, with 12 bases between the two germline ends. Germline CDR1 and CDR2: SGHVS and FNYEAQ. There are 13 residues in the CDR3. The CDR3 sequence is CASSPYPGETQYF. Written as DNA, the CDR3 is TGTGCCAGCAGCCCCTACCCGGGGGAGACCCAGTACTTC.

The J gene is TRBJ2-1, the V gene TRBV5-1; tentative D call: TRBD2 (6 bases). The CDR3 is 16 amino acids. In germline, CDR1 is SGHRS, CDR2 YFSETQ. V was cut by 0 bases and J by 0 bases, with 10 bases left in between. In nucleotides, the CDR3 is TGCGCCAGCAGCTTGGTCGGCGGGAACTCCTACAATGAGCAGTTCTTC. Its translation: CASSLVGGNSYNEQFF.

A single count supports this clone. The CDR3, as DNA: TGTGCCAGCAGCCAAGATCTGGGGGCAGGGAATCAGCCCCAGCATTTT. Protein product: CASSQDLGAGNQPQHF. The chain recombines TRBV4-2 with TRBJ1-5, with a weak D call TRBD1 (6 bases). In germline, CDR1 is LGHNA, CDR2 YNFKEQ. The CDR3 extends over 16 amino acids. V was pared by 0 bases and J by 4 bases, with 13 bases between.

This clone appeared a single time. This CDR3 is also generated by other DNA sequences in the sample. V gene TRBV11-2 combines with J gene TRBJ2-3; D call uncertain. Germline V gives CDR1 SGHAT, CDR2 FQNNGV. The V end was cut by 1 base, the J end by 5 bases, with 4 bases between. The CDR3 loop spans 12 amino acids. In DNA form, the CDR3 reads TGTGCCAGCAGCTTAGGCCGAGATACGCAGTATTTT. As protein: CASSLGRDTQYF. The whole variable domain, filled in from reference TRBV11-2 and TRBJ2-3, reads EAGVAQSPRYKIIEKRQSVAFWCNPISGHATLYWYQQILGQGPKLLIQFQNNGVVDDSQLPKDRFSAERLKGVDSTLKIQPAKLEDSAVYLCASSLGRDTQYFGPGTRLTVL.

In the case of this clone: The same CDR3 arises from other DNA sequences in this sample as well. The rearrangement uses TRBV7-9 and TRBJ1-5; D remains ambiguous. The CDR3 extends over 12 amino acids. Trimming removed 3 bases from V and 5 bases from J, with 5 bases in between. Germline V gene lookup returns CDR1 SEHNR and CDR2 FQNEAQ (reference sequence). CDR3 residues: CASSLAYQPQHF. CDR3 nucleotide sequence: TGTGCCAGCAGCTTGGCCTATCAGCCCCAGCATTTT.

The rearrangement uses TRBV6-4 and TRBJ2-1; 8 nucleotides line up with TRBD1. Germline CDR1 MRHNA, CDR2 SNTAGT. V shed 3 bases and J 7 bases; nucleotides not matched to a gene: 8. The CDR3 length is 15 residues. Here the CDR3 reads CASSDPRTGSNEQFF. CDR3 DNA sequence: TGTGCCAGCAGTGATCCCCGGACAGGGTCGAATGAGCAGTTCTTC.

The chain uses TRBV27 and TRBJ1-1; the match to TRBD1 covers 10 bases. Looked up from germline, CDR1 is MNHEY and CDR2 is SMNVEV (reference sequence). V lost 4 bases and J lost 5; bases outside the gene matches: 7. The CDR3 is 15 residues long. The CDR3 protein is CASSSPGQGFTEAFF. The CDR3 DNA follows: TGTGCCAGCAGTTCCCCGGGACAGGGGTTTACTGAAGCTTTCTTT.

The chain recombines TRBV18 with TRBJ2-7; 7 bases agree with TRBD2. CDR3 length: 16 residues. Germline CDR1 and CDR2: KGHSH and LQKENI. V gave up 0 bases and J gave up 2 bases; unmatched junction bases: 7. As DNA, the CDR3 is TGTGCCAGCTCACCACCGGGGCGGGGGAATGCCTACGAGCAGTACTTC. The encoded protein is CASSPPGRGNAYEQYF.

V is TRBV7-8 and J is TRBJ1-5; D not certain. CDR3 size: 16 residues. Germline values: CDR1 SGHVS, CDR2 FQNEAQ. Trimming shortened V by 7 bases and J by 1 base, and 17 bases separated the two germline ends. The CDR3 is CASTSLGQGSNQPQHF. The CDR3 coding sequence is TGTGCCAGCACCTCCCTCGGGCAAGGGAGCAATCAGCCCCAGCATTTT.

The V gene is TRBV29-1, the J gene TRBJ2-3; 12 nucleotides agree with TRBD1. V lost 5 bases, J lost 3 bases, and 3 bases stayed unmatched. The CDR3 totals 14 residues. The germline CDR1 and CDR2 sequences are SQVTM and ANQGSEA. The CDR3 loop reads CSVRDRGRTDTQYF. CDR3 bases: TGCAGCGTTCGGGACAGGGGGCGGACAGATACGCAGTATTTT.

The chain recombines TRBV9 with TRBJ1-2; 7 bases map to TRBD1. Trimming at V came to 0 bases and at J to 5 bases, leaving 1 base not matched to a gene. Germline V gene sequence: CDR1 SGDLS, CDR2 YYNGEE. This CDR3 contains 13 residues. In DNA form, the CDR3 reads TGTGCCAGCAGCGTAGAACAGGGGTATGGCTACACCTTC. This gives the protein CASSVEQGYGYTF.

This clone was seen just once. Other DNA sequences within the sample encode an identical CDR3. This chain joins TRBV27 and TRBJ2-3; D uncertain. The CDR3 spans 11 residues. V lost 6 bases to trimming and J lost 5 bases, with 6 bases between them. From germline, CDR1 is MNHEY and CDR2 SMNVEV (reference sequence). DNA for the CDR3: TGTGCCAGCAGCCGAGGAGATACGCAGTATTTT. This codes for CASSRGDTQYF.

This clone has more than one count but fewer than ten. V gene TRBV5-1 combines with J gene TRBJ2-1; the D gene is possibly TRBD2 (6 bases). Trimming shortened V by 7 bases and J by 6 bases, and 17 bases separated the two germline ends. This CDR3 is 14 amino acids long. Germline V lookup: CDR1 SGHRS, CDR2 YFSETQ. CDR3 coding DNA: TGCGCCAGCTCCCCCGGGAGAGGGTTCAATGAGCAGTTCTTC. Translating gives CASSPGRGFNEQFF.

Concerning this clone itself: Other nucleotide sequences in the sample specify the same CDR3. The rearrangement links TRBV28 to TRBJ2-7, with 10 bases matching TRBD2. Germline CDR1 reads MDHEN; CDR2 reads SYDVKM. The CDR3 has 14 amino acids. V lost 7 bases and J lost 3; bases outside the gene matches: 6. CDR3 in amino acids: CASKPSGRGYEQYF. Written as DNA, the CDR3 is TGTGCCAGCAAGCCGAGCGGGAGGGGCTACGAGCAGTACTTC.

This clone was picked up one time. V is TRBV5-1 and J is TRBJ1-1; 12 bases align to TRBD1. CDR1 SGHRS and CDR2 YFSETQ come from the germline V gene. There are 19 residues in the CDR3. Trimming removed 0 bases from V and 2 bases from J; junction bases left unmatched: 11. In DNA form, the CDR3 reads TGCGCCAGCAGCTTGGGGGACAGGGGGCGAATTAGGCTAAACACTGAAGCTTTCTTT. Protein product: CASSLGDRGRIRLNTEAFF.

This chain connects TRBV12-5 to TRBJ2-7; 11 bases match TRBD2. The CDR3 consists of 16 residues. V shed 3 bases and J 0 bases; nucleotides not matched to a gene: 4. Looked up from germline, CDR1 is LGHNT and CDR2 is FRNRAP. DNA of the CDR3: TGTGCTAGTGGTTTCCCGACTAGCGGGGCCTCCTACGAGCAGTACTTC. As protein: CASGFPTSGASYEQYF.